These T cell receptor beta chains were read from a single sample in a study of cytomegalovirus exposure and HLA in healthy donors. Only in-frame clones appear in the TCRdb table, and some are missing; sequencing was by immunoSEQ multiplex PCR. The data show under 200,000 clones, with 75% to 85% seen just once and around 5% held by the top ten. Sequencing input: PBMCs. The receptors here all came from a man aged 25 to 40 in good health and CMV-seronegative. Each CDR3 is given with its conserved first and last residue. D genes are given only for firm matches. Size tells how often a clone was seen (once, few, many) or the class of an expanded clone, and some rows leave it out.

NA	TRBD1	TRBV11-1	TRBJ2-5	CASSRRQGAETQYF	TGTGCCAGCAGCCGACGACAGGGGGCAGAGACCCAGTACTTC
NA	TRBD2	TRBV7-3	TRBJ2-1	CASSLLSGGGYNEQFF	TGTGCCAGCAGCTTACTTTCGGGAGGAGGCTACAATGAGCAGTTCTTC
NA	TRBD1	TRBV27	TRBJ1-1	CASSFTGATEAFF	TGTGCCAGCAGTTTTACAGGGGCCACTGAAGCTTTCTTT
NA	TRBD2	TRBV7-8	TRBJ2-7	CASSLGGGTYEQYF	TGTGCCAGCAGCTTAGGGGGGGGTACGTACGAGCAGTACTTC
NA	NA	TRBV4-1	TRBJ1-2	CASSQGLLGGYGYTF	TGCGCCAGCAGCCAAGGCCTCCTCGGCGGGTATGGCTACACCTTC
NA	NA	TRBV19	TRBJ1-1	CASSIINQGFTEAFF	TGTGCCAGTAGTATCATAAACCAGGGGTTTACTGAAGCTTTCTTT
NA	TRBD1	TRBV18	TRBJ2-7	CASSPPEGTGYYEQYF	TGTGCCAGCTCACCACCTGAAGGGACAGGGTACTACGAGCAGTACTTC
few	NA	TRBV4-3	TRBJ2-3	CASSQEDQGTDTQYF	TGCGCCAGCAGCCAAGAGGACCAGGGAACAGATACGCAGTATTTT
NA	NA	TRBV29-1	TRBJ1-1	CSVEGTHSEKAFF	TGCAGCGTTGAGGGGACACATAGTGAAAAAGCTTTCTTT
once	NA	TRBV28	TRBJ2-7	CASIRGNSYEQYF	TGTGCCAGCATACGGGGGAACTCCTACGAGCAGTACTTC
once	NA	TRBV6-6	TRBJ1-2	CASSSPRDGYTF	TGTGCCAGCAGTTCCCCCAGGGATGGCTACACCTTC
NA	NA	TRBV28	TRBJ2-2	CASSLAQGRRGQTGELFF	TGTGCCAGCAGTTTAGCCCAAGGAAGGAGGGGGCAGACCGGGGAGCTGTTTTTT
NA	TRBD1	TRBV7-2	TRBJ2-5	CASSPRTGTETQYF	TGTGCCAGCAGCCCGCGGACAGGGACAGAGACCCAGTACTTC
NA	NA	TRBV7-9	TRBJ2-7	CSSSLKTGRPYEQYF	TGTTCCAGCAGCTTGAAGACAGGGAGGCCCTACGAGCAGTACTTC
NA	TRBD1	TRBV18	TRBJ1-4	CASSYGQGIPNEKLFF	TGTGCCAGCTCTTACGGACAGGGAATACCTAATGAAAAACTGTTTTTT
few	TRBD1	TRBV29-1	TRBJ1-2	CSARQGNYGYTF	TGCAGCGCTAGACAGGGGAACTATGGCTACACCTTC
NA	NA	TRBV7-9	TRBJ1-1	CASSTRRADSNTEAFF	TGTGCCAGCAGCACCCGTCGCGCGGACTCGAACACTGAAGCTTTCTTT
NA	TRBD2	TRBV28	TRBJ2-5	CASSGELAGFRETQYF	TGTGCCAGCAGCGGGGAGCTAGCGGGATTTAGGGAGACCCAGTACTTC
NA	NA	TRBV7-2	TRBJ2-7	CASSEADSLIYEQYF	TGTGCCAGCTCGGAAGCGGACAGTTTAATCTACGAGCAGTACTTC
NA	TRBD1	TRBV30	TRBJ1-2	CAWSVGRDSYGYTF	TGTGCCTGGAGTGTGGGTCGGGACAGCTATGGCTACACCTTC
NA	TRBD2	TRBV19	TRBJ2-2	CASSLRLAGGAGELFF	TGTGCCAGTAGTCTTAGACTAGCGGGAGGGGCCGGGGAGCTGTTTTTT
NA	TRBD2	TRBV19	TRBJ2-7	CASSLAVSYEQYF	TGTGCCAGTAGCCTAGCGGTCTCCTACGAGCAGTACTTC
NA	TRBD1	TRBV7-6	TRBJ2-7	CASSSRDRGYEQYF	TGTGCCAGCAGCTCCCGGGACAGGGGATACGAGCAGTACTTC
NA	NA	TRBV9	TRBJ2-5	CASSVESGTTQETQYF	TGTGCCAGCAGCGTAGAATCAGGGACAACCCAAGAGACCCAGTACTTC
NA	TRBD2	TRBV11-2	TRBJ2-1	CASSLGGSGNEQFF	TGTGCCAGCAGCTTGGGCGGGAGCGGTAATGAGCAGTTCTTC
NA	TRBD2	TRBV27	TRBJ2-7	CASSYLAGVNEQYF	TGTGCCAGCAGTTATCTAGCGGGAGTTAACGAGCAGTACTTC
NA	NA	TRBV7-9	TRBJ1-2	CASSLELADYTF	TGTGCCAGCAGCTTAGAACTAGCGGACTACACCTTC
NA	TRBD2	TRBV28	TRBJ2-1	CASSSGLAPYNEQFF	TGTGCCAGCAGTTCAGGACTAGCCCCCTACAATGAGCAGTTCTTC